The clone carrying this T cell receptor beta chain occurred many times. The V gene lost 5 bases and the J gene lost 2 bases, with 12 bases spanning the gap. The CDR3 is 14 amino acids. CDR1 is SGHRS, CDR2 YFSETQ, per germline. Any patient presenting with uncontrolled infection, other autoimmune disease, pregnancy or lactation was left out. The data were obtained in a study of T cells in Graves' hyperthyroidism and ophthalmopathy. Using RNA transcripts as the source, TCR beta CDR3 regions were amplified. First-round RT-PCR of the TCR CDR3 relied on the HTBI primer set. Each CDR3 protein is one row after TCRdb ran MiXCR on the multiplex PCR reads. Among fewer than 450,000 distinct CDR3 sequences, around 20% were seen once, and the ten largest hold roughly two fifths.

The sequenced material came from blood. The source is a young man with Graves' ophthalmopathy. This chain links TRBV5-1 with TRBJ2-3, with a possible D match to TRBD1 (6 bases). Here the CDR3 reads CASRGAVSTDTQYF. CDR3 DNA sequence: TGCGCCAGCAGGGGGGCAGTATCCACAGATACGCAGTATTTT.